The sample holds a few counts of the clone carrying this T cell receptor (beta chain). Its antigen remains unknown. Assay used: immunoSEQ multiplex PCR; TCRdb lists only in-frame clones, some missing. The profile shows about 17,000 clones, 55% to 70% of them singletons. Brentuximab vedotin exposure varied, and every patient relapsed after autologous stem cell transplantation. The CDR3 consists of 16 residues. The ends were cut back, 0 bases at V and 2 bases at J, with 11 bases in the middle. CDR1 and CDR2 (germline): MNHEY, SVGAGI. This sample was included in a study of PD-1 blockade in classical Hodgkin lymphoma. Findings and caveats of the study: It was among complete responders that baseline diversity resembled that of newly diagnosed patients.

The rearrangement uses TRBV6-5 and TRBJ1-3, with D possibly matching TRBD1 (6 bases). Sample: peripheral blood mononuclear cells (PBMCs), taken before the second cycle of nivolumab. The origin of this receptor is a human donor with classical Hodgkin lymphoma. This chain's CDR3 is CASSYSEGVPGNTIYF. The CDR3 coding sequence is TGTGCCAGCAGTTACTCAGAGGGGGTCCCTGGAAACACCATATATTTT.